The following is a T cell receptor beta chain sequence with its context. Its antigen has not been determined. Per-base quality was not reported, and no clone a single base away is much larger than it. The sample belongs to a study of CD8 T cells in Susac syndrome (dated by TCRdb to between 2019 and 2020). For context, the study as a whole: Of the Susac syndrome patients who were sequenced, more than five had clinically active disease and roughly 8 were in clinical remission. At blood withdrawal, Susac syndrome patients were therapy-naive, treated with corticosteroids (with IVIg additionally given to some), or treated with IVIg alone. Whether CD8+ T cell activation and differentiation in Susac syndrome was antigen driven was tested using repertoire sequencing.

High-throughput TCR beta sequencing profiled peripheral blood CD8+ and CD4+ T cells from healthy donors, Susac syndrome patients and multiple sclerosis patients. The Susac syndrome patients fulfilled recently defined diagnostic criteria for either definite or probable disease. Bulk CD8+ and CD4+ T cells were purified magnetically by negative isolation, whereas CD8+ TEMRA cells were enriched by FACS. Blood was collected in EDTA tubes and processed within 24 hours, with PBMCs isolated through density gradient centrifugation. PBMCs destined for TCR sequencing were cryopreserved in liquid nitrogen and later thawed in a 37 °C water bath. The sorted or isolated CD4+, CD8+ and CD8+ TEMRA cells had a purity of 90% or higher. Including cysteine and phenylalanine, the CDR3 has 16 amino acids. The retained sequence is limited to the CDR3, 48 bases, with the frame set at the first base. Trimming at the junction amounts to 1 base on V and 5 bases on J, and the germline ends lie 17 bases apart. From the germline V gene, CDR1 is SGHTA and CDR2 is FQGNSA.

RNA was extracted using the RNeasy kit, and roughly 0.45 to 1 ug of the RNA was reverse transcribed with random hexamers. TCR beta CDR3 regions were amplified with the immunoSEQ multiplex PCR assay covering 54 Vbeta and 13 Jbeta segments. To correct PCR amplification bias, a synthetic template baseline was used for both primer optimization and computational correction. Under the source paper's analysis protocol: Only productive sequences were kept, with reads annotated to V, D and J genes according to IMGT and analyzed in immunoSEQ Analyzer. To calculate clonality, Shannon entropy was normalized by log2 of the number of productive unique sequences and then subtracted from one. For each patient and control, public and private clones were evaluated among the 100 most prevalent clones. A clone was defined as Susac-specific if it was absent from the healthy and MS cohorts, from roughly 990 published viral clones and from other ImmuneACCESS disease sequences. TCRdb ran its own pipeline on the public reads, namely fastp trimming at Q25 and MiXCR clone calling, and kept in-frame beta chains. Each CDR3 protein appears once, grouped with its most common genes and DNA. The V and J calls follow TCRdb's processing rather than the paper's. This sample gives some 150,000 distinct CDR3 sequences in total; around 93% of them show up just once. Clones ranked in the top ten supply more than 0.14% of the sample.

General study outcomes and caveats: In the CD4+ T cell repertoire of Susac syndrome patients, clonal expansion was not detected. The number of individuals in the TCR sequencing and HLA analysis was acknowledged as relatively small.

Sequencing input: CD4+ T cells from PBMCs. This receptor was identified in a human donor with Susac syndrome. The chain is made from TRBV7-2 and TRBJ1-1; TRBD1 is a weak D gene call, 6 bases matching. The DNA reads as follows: TGTGCCAGCAGCTTAGTTGCGACAGGTCTTAGGACTGAAGCTTTCTTT. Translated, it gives CASSLVATGLRTEAFF.